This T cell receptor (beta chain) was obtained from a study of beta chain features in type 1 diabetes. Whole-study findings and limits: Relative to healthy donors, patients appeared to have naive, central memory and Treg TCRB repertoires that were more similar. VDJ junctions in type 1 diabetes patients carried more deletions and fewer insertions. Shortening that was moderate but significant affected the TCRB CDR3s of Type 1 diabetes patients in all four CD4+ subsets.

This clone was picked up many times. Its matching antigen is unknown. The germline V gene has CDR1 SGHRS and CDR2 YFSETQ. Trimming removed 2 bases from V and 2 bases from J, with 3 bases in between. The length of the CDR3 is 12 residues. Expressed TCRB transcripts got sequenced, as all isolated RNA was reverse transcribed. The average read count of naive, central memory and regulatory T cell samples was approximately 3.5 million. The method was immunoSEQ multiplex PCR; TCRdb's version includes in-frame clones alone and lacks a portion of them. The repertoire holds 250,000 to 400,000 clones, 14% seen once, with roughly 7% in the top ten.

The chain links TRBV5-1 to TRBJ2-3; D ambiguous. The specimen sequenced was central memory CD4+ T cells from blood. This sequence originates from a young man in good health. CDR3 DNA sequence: TGCGCCAGCAGCTTCCTCACAGATACGCAGTATTTT. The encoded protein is CASSFLTDTQYF.